Below are 12 T cell receptor beta chains sequenced from a single sample in a study of T-cell reconstitution after alpha-beta-depleted transplantation in children. Unique molecular identifiers were used in preparing the TCRbeta library. MiXCR was run by TCRdb on the PCR reads, yielding one entry per CDR3 protein. This sample has about 97,000 distinct CDR3 sequences, with less than 6% found just once. The source was PBMCs, mostly from graft donor cells, collected 60 days after TCRalphabeta/CD19-depleted stem cell transplant. The receptors shown here come from a female patient aged 2-15 years who had a stem cell transplant for Fanconi anemia, so the T cells may come from the graft donor.

This clonotype was found many times. The chain carries TRBV20-1 and TRBJ2-3, with D possibly TRBD2 on 6 matching bases. Trimming removed 6 bases at V and 2 bases at J, with 18 bases between. From germline, CDR1 is DFQATT and CDR2 SNEGSKA (reference sequence). CDR3 length: 15 residues. The CDR3 here is CSAPPRGRTTDTQYF. CDR3 coding DNA: TGCAGTGCCCCCCCTCGGGGGAGGACCACAGATACGCAGTATTTT.

This clonotype was picked up many times. The J gene is TRBJ2-7, the V gene TRBV20-1; TRBD1 matches 9 bases. The CDR3 consists of 15 residues. CDR1 is DFQATT and CDR2 is SNEGSKA in the germline V gene (reference sequence). With V trimmed by 2 bases and J by 2 bases, 7 bases remained unmatched. The chain's CDR3 is CSARTGTGRAYEQYF. In DNA form, the CDR3 reads TGCAGTGCTAGAACCGGGACAGGGAGGGCCTACGAGCAGTACTTC.

This clonotype was seen only a few times. This chain connects TRBV7-2 to TRBJ2-3; TRBD2 aligns across 7 bases. Germline-derived CDR1 and CDR2 are SGHTA and FQGNSA. This CDR3 contains 19 residues. The ends lost 0 bases at V and 2 bases at J; junction bases unmatched: 14. The CDR3 reads CASSLAGGPSGPTTDTQYF. The CDR3 nucleotides read TGTGCCAGCAGCTTAGCGGGAGGGCCCTCCGGCCCGACCACAGATACGCAGTATTTT.

This clonotype was picked up many times. The chain carries TRBV28 and TRBJ2-1; 7 bases match TRBD2. Germline V CDR1 and CDR2: MDHEN, SYDVKM. The CDR3 runs 15 residues. V lost 10 bases and J lost 2; bases outside the gene matches: 11. CDR3 protein: CATNSRREAYNEQFF. In DNA form, the CDR3 reads TGTGCCACCAATAGCAGACGGGAGGCCTACAATGAGCAGTTCTTC.

The rearrangement uses TRBV7-9 and TRBJ1-2; possibly TRBD1 for D (5 bases). The CDR3 loop spans 16 amino acids. V shed 4 bases and J shed 0 bases, with 15 bases lying between them. Germline values: CDR1 SEHNR, CDR2 FQNEAQ (reference sequence). The CDR3 loop is CASSSGLGGPNYGYTF. The CDR3 coding sequence is TGTGCCAGCAGCTCGGGGCTCGGGGGTCCTAACTATGGCTACACCTTC.

This clonotype has at least ten counts. This chain joins TRBV7-3 and TRBJ2-3; perhaps TRBD1 as D (6 bases). CDR1 and CDR2 (germline): SGHTA, FQGTGA. The ends were cut back, 3 bases at V and 8 bases at J, with 12 bases in the middle. This CDR3 is built from 13 residues. CDR3 region: CASSLGTQGTQYF. In nucleotides, the CDR3 is TGTGCCAGCAGCTTGGGCACACAGGGTACGCAGTATTTT.

Ten or more counts support this clonotype. This sequence joins TRBV12-3 or TRBV12-4 and TRBJ1-5; D remains unclear. V lost 5 bases and J lost 2, with 10 bases in between. The CDR3 has 14 residues. The CDR3 DNA sequence: TGTGCCAGCAGTCTCGGGTGGGGCAATCAGCCCCAGCATTTT. Residues: CASSLGWGNQPQHF.

The chain employs TRBV10-3 and TRBJ2-5; perhaps TRBD2 as D (5 bases). The CDR3 runs to 14 residues. Germline CDR1 reads ENHRY; CDR2 reads SYGVKD. Trimming removed 11 bases at V and 1 base at J, with 17 bases between. The CDR3 DNA is TGTGCCGTTGGGTCCCGGACTTTCCAAGAGACCCAGTACTTC. Translating it yields CAVGSRTFQETQYF.

This clonotype was counted at least ten times. The V call is TRBV12-3 or TRBV12-4, the J call TRBJ2-3; D not resolved. The CDR3 loop spans 13 amino acids. V lost 2 bases and J lost 4, with 7 bases in between. The CDR3 DNA sequence: TGTGCCAGCAGTTTACACGGGTCAGATACGCAGTATTTT. Translating gives CASSLHGSDTQYF.

This clonotype appeared many times. V gene TRBV6-5 combines with J gene TRBJ2-6; D is unclear. Between the trimmed V and J ends, which lost 6 bases and 0 bases, there was a span of 6 bases. Per the germline V gene, CDR1 is MNHEY and CDR2 is SVGAGI. CDR3 length: 14 residues. This CDR3 reads CASSRHSGANVLTF. For the CDR3, the DNA is TGTGCCAGCAGCCGACACTCTGGGGCCAACGTCCTGACTTTC.

The V gene is TRBV2, the J gene TRBJ2-5; 9 bases align to TRBD1. This CDR3 comprises 14 residues. Germline V gene data show CDR1 as SNHLY and CDR2 as FYNNEI. V lost 6 bases to trimming and J lost 1 base; unmatched junction nucleotides: 3. In nucleotides, the CDR3 is TGTGCCAGCAGGGGGACAGGGAGCCAAGAGACCCAGTACTTC. Translating it yields CASRGTGSQETQYF. The full variable domain, completed using reference TRBV2 and TRBJ2-5, is EPEVTQTPSHQVTQMGQEVILRCVPISNHLYFYWYRQILGQKVEFLVSFYNNEISEKSEIFDDQFSVERPDGSNFTLKIRSTKLEDSAMYFCASRGTGSQETQYFGPGTRLLVL.

The chain joins TRBV7-3 to TRBJ1-1; TRBD1 matches at 8 bases. The CDR3 consists of 13 residues. The J segment lost 4 bases and the V segment lost 3 bases, leaving 1 base of the junction unmatched. The germline CDR1 and CDR2 sequences are SGHTA and FQGTGA. The CDR3 region is CASSFTGGTEAFF. The CDR3, as DNA: TGTGCCAGCAGCTTTACAGGGGGCACTGAAGCTTTCTTT.